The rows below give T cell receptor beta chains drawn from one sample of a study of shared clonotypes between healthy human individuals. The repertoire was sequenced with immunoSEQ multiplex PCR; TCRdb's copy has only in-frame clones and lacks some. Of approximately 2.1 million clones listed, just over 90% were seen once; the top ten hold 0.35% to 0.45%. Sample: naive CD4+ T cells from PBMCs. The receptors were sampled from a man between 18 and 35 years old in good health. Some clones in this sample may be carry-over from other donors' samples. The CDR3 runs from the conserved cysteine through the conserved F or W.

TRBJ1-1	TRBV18	CASSLGQGFLTEAFF
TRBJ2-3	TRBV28	CASSFSPGDAPTDTQYF
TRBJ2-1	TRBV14	CASSQWTSEQFF
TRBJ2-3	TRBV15	CATSRTVTSGRATDTQYF
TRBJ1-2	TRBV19	CASSIDGREGGYTF
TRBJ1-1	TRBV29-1	CSVGGVTEAFF
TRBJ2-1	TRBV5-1	CASSFVAGSYNEQFF
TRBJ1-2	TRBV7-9	CASSSADGRANYGYTF
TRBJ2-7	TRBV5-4	CASSLARTFEQYF
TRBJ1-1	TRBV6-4	CASSVGSTGGEAFF
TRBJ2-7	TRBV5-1	CASSPKPDRTPSYEQYF
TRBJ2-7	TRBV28	CASSLRLAGEDREQYF
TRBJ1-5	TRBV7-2	CASSLTGSNQPQHF
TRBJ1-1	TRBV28	CASIGAGSGNTEAFF
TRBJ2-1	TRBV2	CASRTGVPSYNEQFF
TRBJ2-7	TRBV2	CASSPTSYEQYF
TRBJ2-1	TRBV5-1	CASRDASGSYEQFF
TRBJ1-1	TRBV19	CASSIAQHLNTEAFF
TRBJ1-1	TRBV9	CASSVTGQNTEAFF
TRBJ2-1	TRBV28	CASSPPTRDPRFF
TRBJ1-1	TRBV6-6	CASSTALSTGNTEAFF
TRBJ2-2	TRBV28	CASSPPLRAGDTGELFF
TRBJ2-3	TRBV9	CASSFGTASDTQYF
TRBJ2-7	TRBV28	CASSTRQAYEQYF
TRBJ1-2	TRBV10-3	CAITAGDGGYTF
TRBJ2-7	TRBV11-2	CASSLVGTREGEQYF
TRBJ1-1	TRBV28	CASSTSGQSNTEAFF